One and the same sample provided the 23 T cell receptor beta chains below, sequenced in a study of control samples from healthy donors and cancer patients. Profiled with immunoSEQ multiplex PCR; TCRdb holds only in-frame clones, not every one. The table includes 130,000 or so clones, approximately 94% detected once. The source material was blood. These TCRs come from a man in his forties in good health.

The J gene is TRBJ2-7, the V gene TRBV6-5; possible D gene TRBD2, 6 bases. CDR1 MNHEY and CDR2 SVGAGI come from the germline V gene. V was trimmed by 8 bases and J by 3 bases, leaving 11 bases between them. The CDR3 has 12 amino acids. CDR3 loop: CASGRSGYEQYF. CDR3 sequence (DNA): TGTGCCAGCGGGAGGTCTGGCTACGAGCAGTACTTC.

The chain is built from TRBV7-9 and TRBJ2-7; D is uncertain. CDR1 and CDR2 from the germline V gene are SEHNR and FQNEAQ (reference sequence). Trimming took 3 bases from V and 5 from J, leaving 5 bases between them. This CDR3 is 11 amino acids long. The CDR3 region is CASSFQNEQYF. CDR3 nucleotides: TGTGCCAGCAGCTTCCAGAACGAGCAGTACTTC.

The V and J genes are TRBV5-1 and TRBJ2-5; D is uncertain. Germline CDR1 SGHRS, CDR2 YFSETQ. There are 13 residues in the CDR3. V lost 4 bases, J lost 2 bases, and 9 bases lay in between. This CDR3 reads CASSKGAQETQYF. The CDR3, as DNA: TGCGCCAGCAGCAAAGGAGCACAAGAGACCCAGTACTTC.

The CDR3 coding sequence is TGTGCCAGCAGCGGAACAGCGCTCACCTTAAATTCACCCCTCCACTTT. Translating gives CASSGTALTLNSPLHF. V and J are TRBV9 and TRBJ1-6, with no clear D. The CDR3 has 16 amino acids. V was cut by 3 bases and J by 7 bases, with 17 bases left in between. Germline assignment: CDR1 SGDLS and CDR2 YYNGEE.

CDR3 sequence reads: CASSPGQVIGYTF. As DNA, the CDR3 is TGCGCCAGCAGCCCGGGACAGGTCATTGGCTACACCTTC. The V call is TRBV5-1, the J call TRBJ1-2; 8 positions match TRBD1. There are 13 residues in the CDR3. V was clipped by 4 bases and J by 7 bases; unmatched bases: 6. CDR1 and CDR2 from the germline V gene are SGHRS and YFSETQ.

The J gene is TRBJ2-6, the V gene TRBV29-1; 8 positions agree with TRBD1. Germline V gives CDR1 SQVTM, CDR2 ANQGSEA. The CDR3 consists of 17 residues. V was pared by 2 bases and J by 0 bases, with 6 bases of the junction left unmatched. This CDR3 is CSVESRDRISGANVLTF. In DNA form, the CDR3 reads TGCAGCGTTGAATCTCGGGACAGGATCTCTGGGGCCAACGTCCTGACTTTC.

CDR3 amino acids: CASSFRMSGAYEQYF. DNA of the CDR3: TGTGCCAGCAGCTTTAGGATGAGTGGTGCCTACGAGCAGTACTTC. The V gene is TRBV5-6, the J gene TRBJ2-7; D unclear. The CDR3 contains 15 residues. The germline V gene encodes CDR1 SGHDT and CDR2 YYEEEE. V was pared by 2 bases and J by 2 bases, with 14 bases between.

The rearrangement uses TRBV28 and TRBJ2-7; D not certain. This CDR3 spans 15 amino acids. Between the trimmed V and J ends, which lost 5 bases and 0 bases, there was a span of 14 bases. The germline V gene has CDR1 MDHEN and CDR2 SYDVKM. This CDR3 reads CASSTGSGGSYEQYF. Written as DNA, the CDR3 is TGTGCCAGCAGTACCGGTTCTGGTGGCTCCTACGAGCAGTACTTC. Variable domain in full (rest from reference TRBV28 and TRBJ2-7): DVKVTQSSRYLVKRTGEKVFLECVQDMDHENMFWYRQDPGLGLRLIYFSYDVKMKEKGDIPEGYSVSREKKERFSLILESASTNQTSMYLCASSTGSGGSYEQYFGPGTRLTVT.

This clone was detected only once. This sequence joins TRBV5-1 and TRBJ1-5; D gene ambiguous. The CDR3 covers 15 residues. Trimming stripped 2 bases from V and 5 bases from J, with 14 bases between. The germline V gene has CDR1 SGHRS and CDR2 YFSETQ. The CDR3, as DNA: TGCGCCAGCAGCTTTGGAACTCGGCGGGATCAGCCCCAGCATTTT. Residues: CASSFGTRRDQPQHF.

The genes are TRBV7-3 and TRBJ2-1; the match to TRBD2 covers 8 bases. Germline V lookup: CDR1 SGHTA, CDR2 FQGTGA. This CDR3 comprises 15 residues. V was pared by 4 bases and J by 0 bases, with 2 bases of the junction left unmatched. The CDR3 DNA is TGTGCCAGCAGCTCGCGGGGGGCCTCCTACAATGAGCAGTTCTTC. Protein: CASSSRGASYNEQFF.

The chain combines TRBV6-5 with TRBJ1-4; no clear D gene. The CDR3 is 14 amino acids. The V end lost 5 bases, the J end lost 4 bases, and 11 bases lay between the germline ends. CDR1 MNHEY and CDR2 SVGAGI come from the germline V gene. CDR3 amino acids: CASSNRALNEKLFF. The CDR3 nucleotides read TGTGCCAGCAGTAACCGGGCCCTTAATGAAAAACTGTTTTTT.

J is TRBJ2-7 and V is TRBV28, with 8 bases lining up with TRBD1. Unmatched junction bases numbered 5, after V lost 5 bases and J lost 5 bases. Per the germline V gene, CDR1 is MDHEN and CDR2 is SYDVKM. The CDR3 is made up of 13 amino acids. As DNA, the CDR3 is TGTGCCAGCAGTCACAGGGGGTTCCACGAGCAGTACTTC. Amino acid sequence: CASSHRGFHEQYF.

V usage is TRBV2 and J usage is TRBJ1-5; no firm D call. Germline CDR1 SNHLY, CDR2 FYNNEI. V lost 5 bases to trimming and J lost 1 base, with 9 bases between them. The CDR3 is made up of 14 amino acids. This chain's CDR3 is CASSSDNSNQPQHF. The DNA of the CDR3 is TGTGCCAGCAGTAGCGACAACAGCAATCAGCCCCAGCATTTT.

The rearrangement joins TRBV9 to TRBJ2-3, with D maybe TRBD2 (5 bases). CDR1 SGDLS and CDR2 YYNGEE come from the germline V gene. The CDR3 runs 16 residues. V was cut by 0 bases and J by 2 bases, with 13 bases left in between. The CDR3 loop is CASSVGSSALTDTQYF. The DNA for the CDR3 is TGTGCCAGCAGCGTAGGGAGTAGCGCCCTCACAGATACGCAGTATTTT.

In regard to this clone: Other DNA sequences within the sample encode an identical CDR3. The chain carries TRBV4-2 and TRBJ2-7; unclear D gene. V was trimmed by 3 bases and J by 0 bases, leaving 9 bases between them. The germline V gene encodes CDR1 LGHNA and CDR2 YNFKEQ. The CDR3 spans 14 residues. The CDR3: CASSQGGSSYEQYF. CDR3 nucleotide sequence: TGTGCCAGCAGCCAGGGCGGCAGCTCCTACGAGCAGTACTTC.

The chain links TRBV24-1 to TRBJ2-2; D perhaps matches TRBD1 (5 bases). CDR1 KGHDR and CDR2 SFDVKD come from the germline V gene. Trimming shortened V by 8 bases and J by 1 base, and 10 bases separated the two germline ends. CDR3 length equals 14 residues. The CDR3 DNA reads TGTGCCACCACCAACGACAGGAACACCGGGGAGCTGTTTTTT. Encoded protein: CATTNDRNTGELFF.

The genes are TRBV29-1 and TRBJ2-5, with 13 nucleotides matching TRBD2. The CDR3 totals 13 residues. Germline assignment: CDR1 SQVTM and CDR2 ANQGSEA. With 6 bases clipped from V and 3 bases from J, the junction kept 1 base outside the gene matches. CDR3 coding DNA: TGCAGCGTGGGGACTAGCGGGAAAGAGACCCAGTACTTC. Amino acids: CSVGTSGKETQYF. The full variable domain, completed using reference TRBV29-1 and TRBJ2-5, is SAVISQKPSRDICQRGTSLTIQCQVDSQVTMMFWYRQQPGQSLTLIATANQGSEATYESGFVIDKFPISRPNLTFSTLTVSNMSPEDSSIYLCSVGTSGKETQYFGPGTRLLVL.

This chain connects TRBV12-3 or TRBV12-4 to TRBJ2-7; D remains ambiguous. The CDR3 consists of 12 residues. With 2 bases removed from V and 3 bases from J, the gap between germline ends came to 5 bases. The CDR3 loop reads CASSLYIYEQYF. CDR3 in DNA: TGTGCCAGCAGTTTATACATCTACGAGCAGTACTTC.

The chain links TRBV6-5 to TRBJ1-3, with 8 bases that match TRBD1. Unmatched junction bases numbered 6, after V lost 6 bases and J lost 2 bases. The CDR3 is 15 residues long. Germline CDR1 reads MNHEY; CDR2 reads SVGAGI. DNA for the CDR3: TGTGCCAGCAGCTCGACAGGGGCGACTGGAAACACCATATATTTT. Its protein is CASSSTGATGNTIYF.

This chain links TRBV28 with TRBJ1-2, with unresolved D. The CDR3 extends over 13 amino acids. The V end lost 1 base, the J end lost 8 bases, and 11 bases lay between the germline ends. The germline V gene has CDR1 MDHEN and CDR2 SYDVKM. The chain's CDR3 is CASSLSLGLGYTF. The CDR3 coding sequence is TGTGCCAGCAGTTTATCTCTGGGGTTAGGCTACACCTTC.

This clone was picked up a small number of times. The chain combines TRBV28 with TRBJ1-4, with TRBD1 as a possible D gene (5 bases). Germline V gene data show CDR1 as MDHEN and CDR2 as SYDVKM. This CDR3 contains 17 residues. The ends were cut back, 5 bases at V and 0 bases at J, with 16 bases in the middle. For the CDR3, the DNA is TGTGCCAGCAGTCCCGGGGGGGGAACTGCAACTAATGAAAAACTGTTTTTT. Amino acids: CASSPGGGTATNEKLFF.

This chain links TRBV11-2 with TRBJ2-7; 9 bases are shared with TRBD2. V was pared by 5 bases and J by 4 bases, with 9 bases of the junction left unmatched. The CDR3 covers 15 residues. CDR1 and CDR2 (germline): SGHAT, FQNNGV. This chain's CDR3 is CASSQSGTSMYEQYF. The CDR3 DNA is TGTGCCAGCAGCCAGTCCGGGACTAGCATGTACGAGCAGTACTTC.

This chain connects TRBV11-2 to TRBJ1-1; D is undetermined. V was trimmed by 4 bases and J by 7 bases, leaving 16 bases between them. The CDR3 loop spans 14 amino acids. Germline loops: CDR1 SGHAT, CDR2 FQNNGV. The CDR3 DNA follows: TGTGCCAGCAGCTACGTTGGCAGGAAACTTGAAGCTTTCTTT. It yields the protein CASSYVGRKLEAFF.